These 22 T cell receptor beta chains came from one sample sequenced in a study of blood T cell repertoires in COVID-19. Measured with immunoSEQ multiplex PCR; TCRdb has only the in-frame clones, and not every one. The sample lists 200,000 to 250,000 clones, about 91% occurring once. What was sequenced was PBMCs or T cells enriched from blood (not recorded which). The receptors come from a woman between 45 and 65 years old with acute COVID-19.

A single count supports this clone. Other DNA sequences in this specimen translate into the identical CDR3. The V and J genes are TRBV3-1 (or the pseudogene TRBV3-2) and TRBJ1-1; no clear D. This CDR3 comprises 11 residues. V lost 6 bases and J lost 5, with 7 bases in between. The V gene's germline CDR1 is LGHDT and CDR2 YNNKEL (reference sequence). The CDR3: CASRGGTEAFF. As DNA, the CDR3 is TGTGCCAGCAGGGGAGGAACTGAAGCTTTCTTT.

The V gene is TRBV19, the J gene TRBJ1-5, with a weak D call TRBD1 (5 bases). Trimming took off 4 bases at V and 2 bases at J, with 18 bases between the two ends. CDR3 length equals 17 residues. Germline assignment: CDR1 LNHDA and CDR2 SQIVND (reference sequence). The CDR3 bases are TGTGCCAGTAGTAGGGTATGGGGGGAGAGGGGCAATCAGCCCCAGCATTTT. Translated, it gives CASSRVWGERGNQPQHF.

This clone was counted only a few times. The J gene is TRBJ1-1, the V gene TRBV7-2, with 7 nucleotides matching TRBD1. The V gene end was trimmed by 7 bases and the J gene end by 1 base; junction bases not matched to a gene: 12. The CDR3 loop spans 16 amino acids. Germline V gene data show CDR1 as SGHTA and CDR2 as FQGNSA. CDR3 DNA: TGTGCCAGCATCGCTGTGTGGGGGACAGCGAACACTGAAGCTTTCTTT. Its translation: CASIAVWGTANTEAFF.

V is TRBV9 and J is TRBJ2-7; 11 bases line up with TRBD2. CDR1 and CDR2 from the germline V gene are SGDLS and YYNGEE. CDR3 size: 16 residues. The V segment lost 4 bases and the J segment 0 bases; nucleotides outside the gene matches: 6. CDR3 DNA sequence: TGTGCCAGCAGCCCCTGGGGACTAGCGGCCTCCTACGAGCAGTACTTC. Translating gives CASSPWGLAASYEQYF.

The chain links TRBV7-3 to TRBJ2-7, with D perhaps matching TRBD2 (6 bases). Germline V gene sequence: CDR1 SGHTA, CDR2 FQGTGA. V lost 4 bases and J lost 0, with 10 bases in between. The length of the CDR3 is 14 residues. CDR3 DNA sequence: TGTGCCAGCAGCTACGACGGGAGCTCCTACGAGCAGTACTTC. Its translation is CASSYDGSSYEQYF.

The gene calls are TRBV3-1 (or the pseudogene TRBV3-2) and TRBJ1-2; 9 bases agree with TRBD1. This CDR3 is 13 amino acids long. V was clipped by 2 bases and J by 8 bases; unmatched bases: 3. Per the germline V gene, CDR1 is LGHDT and CDR2 is YNNKEL (reference sequence). This chain's CDR3 is CASSQQGQGGYTF. The CDR3 DNA reads TGTGCCAGCAGCCAACAGGGACAGGGAGGCTACACCTTC.

The J gene is TRBJ2-7, the V gene TRBV7-2; 8 nucleotides line up with TRBD2. Germline loops: CDR1 SGHTA, CDR2 FQGNSA. Trimming cost V 2 bases and J 5 bases; bases outside gene matches: 8. This CDR3 has 15 residues. As DNA, the CDR3 is TGTGCCAGCAGCTTAAACAGCGGGAGATTCAACGAGCAGTACTTC. Translation gives CASSLNSGRFNEQYF.

The table lists this clone with a count of one. The chain carries TRBV28 and TRBJ1-1, with 9 positions matching TRBD1. This CDR3 has 15 residues. From germline, CDR1 is MDHEN and CDR2 SYDVKM. V gave up 2 bases and J gave up 6 bases; unmatched junction bases: 7. CDR3 protein: CASSLDRGIVAEAFF. The CDR3, as DNA: TGTGCCAGCAGTTTAGACAGGGGGATAGTGGCTGAAGCTTTCTTT.

The CDR3 is CAISEWDSETQYF. The CDR3 nucleotides are TGTGCCATCAGTGAATGGGACTCAGAGACCCAGTACTTC. The rearrangement links TRBV10-3 to TRBJ2-5; a weak D match, TRBD2 (6 bases). There are 13 residues in the CDR3. Germline V lookup: CDR1 ENHRY, CDR2 SYGVKD. The germline V and J ends were trimmed by 3 bases and 4 bases, with 9 bases remaining between them.

The chain's CDR3 is CASSLALAGGRYTF. The DNA of the CDR3 is TGTGCCAGCAGCTTAGCGTTAGCAGGGGGCCGCTACACCTTC. J is TRBJ1-2 and V is TRBV7-9; 8 bases align to TRBD1. From germline, CDR1 is SEHNR and CDR2 FQNEAQ (reference sequence). The CDR3 has 14 residues. J gave up 9 bases and V 0 bases, and 6 bases lay outside the gene matches.

The CDR3 bases are TGTGCCAGCCTAGGGACAGGGGGCTTCTACGAGCAGTACTTC. Translation: CASLGTGGFYEQYF. The gene calls are TRBV28 and TRBJ2-7, with 12 bases that match TRBD1. Unmatched junction bases numbered 5, after V lost 8 bases and J lost 3 bases. The CDR3 is 14 amino acids. From germline, CDR1 is MDHEN and CDR2 SYDVKM.

A few counts support this clone. The chain recombines TRBV7-2 with TRBJ2-1; TRBD2 agrees at 13 bases. Trimming took 1 base from V and 7 from J; bases not matched to a gene: 13. This CDR3 is 19 amino acids long. Per germline, CDR1 SGHTA and CDR2 FQGNSA. DNA for the CDR3: TGTGCCAGCAGCTTAGAGGGGCCGGGGGGACTAGCGGGAATAAATGAGCAGTTCTTC. As protein: CASSLEGPGGLAGINEQFF.

V gene TRBV19 combines with J gene TRBJ2-5; D possibly corresponds to TRBD1 (5 bases). Germline CDR1 LNHDA, CDR2 SQIVND (reference sequence). The length of the CDR3 is 14 residues. The germline V and J ends were trimmed by 5 bases and 6 bases, with 16 bases remaining between them. CDR3 nucleotide sequence: TGTGCCAGTAGTGGACACCTCTCCGTGAAGACCCAGTACTTC. Translating it yields CASSGHLSVKTQYF.

In this sample, this clone turned up once. The chain recombines TRBV28 with TRBJ2-3; tentatively, D is TRBD1 (5 bases). Germline CDR1 reads MDHEN; CDR2 reads SYDVKM. Trimming stripped 3 bases from V and 0 bases from J, with 10 bases between. This CDR3 is built from 15 residues. CDR3 amino acids: CASSFVDRSTDTQYF. CDR3 nucleotides: TGTGCCAGCAGTTTTGTCGACAGAAGCACAGATACGCAGTATTTT.

The chain combines TRBV28 with TRBJ1-6, with D possibly matching TRBD1 (5 bases). V dropped 5 bases and J dropped 9 bases, with 11 bases sitting between them. The CDR3 has 13 amino acids. Germline loops: CDR1 MDHEN, CDR2 SYDVKM. The CDR3 DNA reads as TGTGCCAGCAGTGGGCAGGGTTCTTCACCCCTCCACTTT. It specifies CASSGQGSSPLHF.

This sequence joins TRBV7-3 and TRBJ2-1, with 8 bases fitting TRBD1. Looked up from germline, CDR1 is SGHTA and CDR2 is FQGTGA. With 5 bases clipped from V and 10 bases from J, the junction kept 10 bases outside the gene matches. This CDR3 comprises 14 residues. The CDR3 nucleotides are TGTGCCAGCAGCCTGGGGCAGGGGGCACGGGAGCAGTTCTTC. It translates to CASSLGQGAREQFF.

The rearrangement links TRBV7-2 to TRBJ2-2, with 14 bases aligning to TRBD2. Germline trimming cut 7 bases from V and 7 bases from J; bases unmatched to any gene: 2. Per the germline V gene, CDR1 is SGHTA and CDR2 is FQGNSA. The CDR3 runs to 14 residues. The CDR3: CASKGLAGVGELFF. The CDR3 coding sequence is TGTGCCAGCAAGGGACTAGCGGGAGTCGGGGAGCTGTTTTTT.

The chain is built from TRBV12-3 or TRBV12-4 and TRBJ2-1; D is unclear. The ends were cut back, 3 bases at V and 4 bases at J, with 7 bases in the middle. The length of the CDR3 is 13 residues. The CDR3 DNA follows: TGTGCCAGCAGTTTCTCCAGGTACAATGAGCAGTTCTTC. Translating it yields CASSFSRYNEQFF.

This clone was seen just once. V usage is TRBV6-1 and J usage is TRBJ1-1; D remains ambiguous. Germline CDR1 MNHNS, CDR2 SASEGT. With 2 bases removed from V and 6 bases from J, the gap between germline ends came to 13 bases. The CDR3 sequence is 14 residues long. CDR3 region: CASSEIQRVAEAFF. For the CDR3, the DNA is TGTGCCAGCAGTGAAATACAGAGGGTTGCTGAAGCTTTCTTT.

J is TRBJ2-1 and V is TRBV15; the match to TRBD1 covers 7 bases. The CDR3 has 13 amino acids. Germline V CDR1 and CDR2: LNHNV, YYDKDF (reference sequence). J lost 8 bases, V lost 2 bases, and 3 bases had no gene match. Written as DNA, the CDR3 is TGTGCCACCAGCAGAAGACAGGGCGATGAGCAGTTCTTC. Residues: CATSRRQGDEQFF.

The V and J genes are TRBV28 and TRBJ2-3, with a tentative D call TRBD2 (6 bases). The length of the CDR3 is 17 residues. CDR1 and CDR2 from the germline V gene are MDHEN and SYDVKM. The ends were cut back, 1 base at V and 3 bases at J, with 17 bases in the middle. The CDR3 DNA reads TGTGCCAGCAGTTTATTGGACGCGAGGGGAGGTACAGATACGCAGTATTTT. Protein sequence: CASSLLDARGGTDTQYF.

The chain has TRBV27 and TRBJ2-7, with 9 bases matching TRBD1. This CDR3 contains 14 residues. Unmatched junction bases numbered 11, after V lost 8 bases and J lost 6 bases. The germline CDR1 and CDR2 sequences are MNHEY and SMNVEV (reference sequence). The CDR3: CASGRGTGYSEQYF. The CDR3 nucleotides read TGTGCCAGCGGACGCGGGACAGGGTACAGCGAGCAGTACTTC.